This T cell receptor (beta chain) was observed in a study of blood T cell repertoires in COVID-19. The assay was immunoSEQ multiplex PCR, and TCRdb's table has in-frame clones only and misses some. The sample includes some 160,000 clones, roughly 80% seen only once; the top ten take about 11%. This CDR3 spans 14 amino acids. Germline CDR1 and CDR2: SGHNT and YYREEE (reference sequence). V shed 3 bases, J shed 4 bases, and the junction held 3 bases outside the gene matches. The sequence came from a man between 70 and 80 years old with active or convalescent COVID-19. The sequencing input was peripheral blood. The chain is built from TRBV5-4 and TRBJ1-3; 8 nucleotides agree with TRBD1. The CDR3 sequence is CASSSRTGGNTIYF. CDR3 nucleotide sequence: TGTGCCAGCAGCTCCCGGACAGGGGGAAACACCATATATTTT.